This T cell receptor beta chain was retrieved from a study of Ad26.COV2.S vaccination and SARS-CoV-2 variants. Notes on the study in general: An underestimation of total T cell responses may have resulted from the TCR breadth and depth analyses.

A remark on this clone: Its antigen is unidentified.

There are 17 residues in the CDR3. Germline-derived CDR1 and CDR2 are SQVTM and ANQGSEA. The V gene end was trimmed by 6 bases and the J gene end by 3 bases; junction bases not matched to a gene: 14. Clones were read by immunoSEQ multiplex PCR, and TCRdb kept only the in-frame ones, dropping some. Of 450,000 to 550,000 clones listed, 85% to 90% are singletons. Specified treatment: some 19 received Ad26.COV2.S at low or high dose, single or two shots; roughly five received placebo; per-sample allocation not given. The study sampled participants on day 63 after the first vaccine or placebo injection. Donor was an adult aged 18-55 years in Boston.

The source was peripheral blood, collected in a trial of Ad26.COV2.S vaccine versus placebo. The sequence was obtained from a person aged 18-65 years who received the Ad26.COV2.S COVID-19 vaccine or a placebo. This chain links TRBV29-1 with TRBJ2-2; 9 bases fit TRBD1. The CDR3 DNA reads as TGCAGCGTCGACAGGGGTCACAGGGGGCGGGACACCGGGGAGCTGTTTTTT. Translation: CSVDRGHRGRDTGELFF.